Below are 31 T cell receptor beta chains sequenced from a single sample in a study of tissue T cells after allogeneic stem cell transplantation. Noted time point: mouse harvest day 7 after allogeneic transplant. Each mouse received 10^7 T-cell-depleted marrow cells plus 10^6 splenic CD5+ T cells by tail vein. Method: immunoSEQ multiplex PCR; TCRdb's copy keeps in-frame clones and lacks some. The data show several thousand clones, with approximately 50% seen just once and 3.8% held by the top ten. The source material was gut tissue. These receptors all stem from a female BALB/c mouse given C57BL/6 T cells with graft-versus-host disease after an allogeneic hematopoietic cell transplant.

In the case of this clone: Gene names and germline refer to mouse. The CDR3 bases that were read are TGTGCCAGCAGAGACAGAACAGAAGTCTTC. Its protein product is CASRDRTEVF. The full-length CDR3 reads as CASRDRTEVFF. This chain uses TRBV4 with TRBJ1-1, with TRBD1 as a possible D gene (5 bases). The read stops 1 residue short of the end of the CDR3; the missing end is completed from the germline J gene. V dropped 6 bases and J dropped 5 bases, with 7 bases sitting between them. Germline loops: CDR1 LGHDT, CDR2 YNNKQL (reference sequence). The CDR3 has 11 amino acids.

This clone counts as medium-sized. The genes and germline here are from mouse. The read comes to an end 1 residue before the CDR3 does, leaving the germline J gene to fill in the end. This chain links TRBV15 with TRBJ2-1; 12 nucleotides match TRBD2. The ends lost 3 bases at V and 5 bases at J; junction bases unmatched: 2. This CDR3 is 15 amino acids long. Germline CDR1 reads SGHND; CDR2 reads FRSKSL. CDR3 DNA (partial): TGTGCCAGCAGTTTTAGGGACTGGGGGGATGCTGAGCAGTTC. This encodes CASSFRDWGDAEQF. The whole CDR3 protein is CASSFRDWGDAEQFF.

This clone showed up just a few times. Germline and genes here are mouse. Coverage ceases 1 residue before the CDR3 finishes, and the germline J gene fills in the end. The genes are TRBV13-2 and TRBJ1-4; weak D call: TRBD1 (6 bases). The CDR3 has 15 amino acids. The germline CDR1 and CDR2 sequences are NNHNN and SYGAGS (reference sequence). Trimming removed 3 bases at V and 5 bases at J, with 14 bases between. CDR3 DNA, as far as it was read: TGTGCCAGCGGTGGTCCGGGGGCGAGGAACGAAAGATTATTT. It encodes CASGGPGARNERLF. The CDR3 in full is CASGGPGARNERLFF.

As concerns this clone: Mouse gene names apply. Read data end 1 residue before the CDR3 end; the end is taken from the germline J gene. This sequence joins TRBV26 and TRBJ2-7; D unresolved. Trimming removed 1 base at V and 4 bases at J, with 2 bases between. There are 11 residues in the CDR3. CDR1 is KGHPV and CDR2 is FQNQEV in the germline V gene (reference sequence). The covered CDR3 bases are TGTGCCAGCAGTCTGTTGTATGAACAGTAC. Its translation is CASSLLYEQY. The CDR3 reads in full as CASSLLYEQYF.

To note about this clone: Genes and germline are mouse. The read stops 1 residue short of the end of the CDR3; the missing end is completed from the germline J gene. The J gene is TRBJ2-5, the V gene TRBV26; TRBD1 or TRBD2 may be the D gene (6 bases each). Germline assignment: CDR1 KGHPV and CDR2 FQNQEV (reference sequence). The CDR3 sequence is 14 residues long. V was cut by 2 bases and J by 6 bases, with 12 bases left in between. The covered CDR3 bases are TGTGCCAGCAGTCTGGTGGGGGCGAGGGACACCCAGTAC. Its protein product is CASSLVGARDTQY. In full, the CDR3 reads CASSLVGARDTQYF.

The table lists this clone with a few counts. All gene names here are mouse names. Read sequence stops 1 residue before the CDR3 end, and the germline J gene provides the missing end. J is TRBJ2-3 and V is TRBV13-1; D is perhaps TRBD1 (6 bases). CDR3 length: 13 residues. The germline CDR1 and CDR2 sequences are NSHNY and SYGAGN. Trimming shortened V by 9 bases and J by 0 bases, and 11 bases separated the two germline ends. The CDR3 bases that were read are TGTGCCACCGGGACAACAAGTGCAGAAACGCTGTAT. It is translated as CATGTTSAETLY. The full CDR3 sequence reads CATGTTSAETLYF.

On this clone: The genes are named according to mouse. The read halts 1 residue ahead of the CDR3 end, with the missing end drawn from the germline J gene. The chain carries TRBV16 and TRBJ2-7; either TRBD1 or TRBD2 may fit D (6 bases each). V was shortened by 5 bases and J by 0 bases, with 14 bases between the two germline ends. The CDR3 consists of 15 residues. CDR1 and CDR2 from the germline V gene are SGHSA and FRNQAP. The CDR3 bases that were read are TGTGCAAGCAGCCTAGGGGGGTCTAGCTCCTATGAACAGTAC. Its protein is CASSLGGSSSYEQY. The whole CDR3 is CASSLGGSSSYEQYF.

A remark on this clone: Genes and germline are mouse. The sequence runs out 1 residue before the end of the CDR3; the remainder is reconstructed from the germline J gene. The chain recombines TRBV13-1 with TRBJ2-4; 8 nucleotides agree with TRBD2. The CDR3 spans 14 residues. Germline V CDR1 and CDR2: NSHNY, SYGAGN. V lost 0 bases, J lost 5 bases, and 2 bases stayed unmatched. Incomplete CDR3 DNA: TGTGCCAGCAGTGATGTCTGGGGGGCAAACACCTTGTAC. It encodes CASSDVWGANTLY. Given in full, the CDR3 is CASSDVWGANTLYF.

Comment on this clone: The listed genes are named as in mouse. Read sequence stops 1 residue before the CDR3 end, and the germline J gene provides the missing end. The chain recombines TRBV13-2 with TRBJ1-2; 8 bases agree with TRBD1. Germline V gives CDR1 NNHNN, CDR2 SYGAGS (reference sequence). V gave up 3 bases and J gave up 6 bases; unmatched junction bases: 4. The CDR3 is 13 residues long. CDR3 protein: CASGGRTGTDYTF. The covered CDR3 bases are TGTGCCAGCGGTGGCCGGACAGGGACCGACTACACC.

This clone has just a few counts. All gene names here are mouse names. The read ends 1 residue early relative to the CDR3; the germline J gene fills the gap. The chain links TRBV13-1 to TRBJ2-7; 10 nucleotides agree with TRBD1. The V gene end was trimmed by 3 bases and the J gene end by 7 bases; junction bases not matched to a gene: 4. Germline V CDR1 and CDR2: NSHNY, SYGAGN. The CDR3 is 13 residues long. The chain's CDR3 is CASSGQGAQEQYF. The DNA read from the CDR3 is TGTGCCAGCAGTGGACAGGGGGCACAGGAACAGTAC.

There are a few counts of this clone. Gene names follow the mouse nomenclature. The read gets to within 1 residue of the CDR3 end, and the germline J gene fills in the rest. The rearrangement links TRBV5 to TRBJ2-5; 10 bases are a match to TRBD2. CDR1 LGHNA and CDR2 YNLKQL come from the germline V gene (reference sequence). The CDR3 has 15 amino acids. V was pared by 0 bases and J by 10 bases, with 7 bases of the junction left unmatched. CDR3 amino acids: CASSQETGGRSAQYF. The covered CDR3 bases are TGTGCCAGCAGCCAAGAGACTGGGGGGCGTTCGGCCCAGTAC.

This clone was seen a few times. The genes are named according to mouse. The CDR3 end lies 1 residue beyond the end of the read and is filled in from the germline J gene. The chain carries TRBV26 and TRBJ1-3; D is unresolved. V lost 2 bases and J lost 7, with 3 bases in between. CDR1 and CDR2 from the germline V gene are KGHPV and FQNQEV (reference sequence). The CDR3 spans 11 residues. CDR3 sequence reads: CASSLRNTLYF. CDR3 DNA, as far as it was read: TGTGCCAGCAGTCTGAGGAATACGCTCTAT.

Regarding this clone: Mouse gene names and germline throughout. Read sequence stops 1 residue before the CDR3 end, and the germline J gene provides the missing end. The V call is TRBV19, the J call TRBJ2-4; TRBD1 agrees at 9 bases. This CDR3 comprises 16 residues. V lost 2 bases, J lost 3 bases, and 7 bases stayed unmatched. CDR1 is FNHDT and CDR2 is SITEND in the germline V gene (reference sequence). The CDR3: CASSIGTGKGQNTLYF. The DNA read from the CDR3 is TGTGCCAGCAGTATTGGGACAGGGAAAGGGCAAAACACCTTGTAC.

As regards this clone: The gene names here belong to mouse. The read halts 1 residue ahead of the CDR3 end, with the missing end drawn from the germline J gene. This sequence joins TRBV17 and TRBJ2-5; 7 bases align to TRBD1. The ends lost 3 bases at V and 4 bases at J; junction bases unmatched: 4. The CDR3 totals 14 residues. Germline V CDR1 and CDR2: MNHDT, YYDKIL. The sequenced CDR3 bases are TGTGCTAGCAGTAGGGGGACAGCGAAAGACACCCAGTAC. It translates to CASSRGTAKDTQY. The whole CDR3 protein is CASSRGTAKDTQYF.

A note on this clone: Gene labels here are mouse ones. Coverage ceases 1 residue before the CDR3 finishes, and the germline J gene fills in the end. The J gene is TRBJ2-4, the V gene TRBV17, with 9 bases fitting TRBD2. The CDR3 is made up of 16 amino acids. The V and J ends lost 5 bases and 0 bases, in that order; junction bases with no gene match: 6. The germline gives CDR1 MNHDT, CDR2 YYDKIL. The CDR3 bases that were read are TGTGCTAGCAGTCCCGGGACTGGGCGTAGTCAAAACACCTTGTAC. It yields the protein CASSPGTGRSQNTLY. The whole CDR3 sequence is CASSPGTGRSQNTLYF.

This clone was counted a few times. Gene names and germline match the mouse. The read falls 1 residue short of the CDR3 end, and the missing part is taken from the germline J gene. The chain combines TRBV26 with TRBJ2-2; no clear D. The CDR3 totals 12 residues. V lost 5 bases to trimming and J lost 0 bases, with 1 base between them. In germline, CDR1 is KGHPV, CDR2 FQNQEV (reference sequence). The CDR3 protein is CASSANTGQLYF. The DNA read from the CDR3 is TGTGCCAGCAGTGCAAACACCGGGCAGCTCTAC.

In this sample, this clone is large. Mouse germline and gene names are used. The read is 1 residue too short to cover the CDR3 end, so that end is filled in from the germline J gene. The chain is built from TRBV5 and TRBJ2-7; D possibly uses TRBD1 or TRBD2 (5 bases each). V was trimmed by 0 bases and J by 3 bases, leaving 12 bases between them. This CDR3 has 15 residues. CDR1 is LGHNA, CDR2 YNLKQL, per germline (reference sequence). Incomplete CDR3 DNA: TGTGCCAGCAGCCAAGATCGAGGGGCGGGCTATGAACAGTAC. Translation gives CASSQDRGAGYEQY. The whole CDR3 sequence is CASSQDRGAGYEQYF.

Worth noting for this clone: These gene names are mouse names. The read finishes 1 residue shy of the CDR3 end, and the germline J gene is used to complete it. The gene calls are TRBV26 and TRBJ2-7; 8 bases agree with TRBD2. After removal of 6 bases from V and 7 bases from J, the junction contained 14 bases not matched to a gene. CDR3 length: 15 amino acids. Germline-derived CDR1 and CDR2 are KGHPV and FQNQEV (reference sequence). This CDR3 reads CASRRGSGGTGEQYF. CDR3 DNA (partial): TGTGCCAGCAGGAGGGGCTCTGGGGGGACGGGGGAACAGTAC.

Concerning this clone: The listed genes are named as in mouse. The observed sequence ends 1 residue before the CDR3 terminus, with the missing tail filled in from the germline J gene. The J gene is TRBJ2-4, the V gene TRBV16; 11 nucleotides agree with TRBD2. This CDR3 is 14 amino acids long. After removal of 4 bases from V and 5 bases from J, the junction contained 2 bases not matched to a gene. The germline V gene encodes CDR1 SGHSA and CDR2 FRNQAP. Partial CDR3 DNA: TGTGCAAGCAGCTGGACTGGGGGGAGAAACACCTTGTAC. This gives the protein CASSWTGGRNTLY. The CDR3 reads in full as CASSWTGGRNTLYF.

This clone turned up a few times. Mouse gene names apply. With the read ending 1 residue before the CDR3 end, the germline J gene is used to fill in that end. This chain joins TRBV14 and TRBJ1-6, with TRBD1 matching over 7 bases. TRBJ1-6 is an open reading frame whose function is uncertain. J was trimmed by 8 bases and V by 3 bases; bases with no gene match: 2. The CDR3 runs 13 residues. Germline-derived CDR1 and CDR2 are SGHDT and FRDEAV. CDR3 DNA, as far as it was read: TGTGCCAGCAGTTCGGGACAGTATTCGCCCCTCTAC. Protein: CASSSGQYSPLY. The entire CDR3 reads CASSSGQYSPLYF.

About this clone: Germline and genes: mouse. The read comes to an end 1 residue before the CDR3 does, leaving the germline J gene to fill in the end. The genes are TRBV13-1 and TRBJ2-4; 12 positions agree with TRBD2. Germline CDR1 is NSHNY and CDR2 is SYGAGN. This CDR3 has 16 residues. The junction had 6 bases not matched to a gene; V was cut back by 4 bases and J by 3 bases. This CDR3 reads CASSRGLGGGQNTLYF. CDR3 DNA, as far as it was read: TGTGCCAGCAGTAGGGGACTGGGGGGCGGGCAAAACACCTTGTAC.

Concerning this clone itself: Mouse gene names apply. The observed sequence ends 1 residue before the CDR3 terminus, with the missing tail filled in from the germline J gene. The genes are TRBV26 and TRBJ1-6, with unresolved D. TRBJ1-6 is given ORF status, its function remaining uncertain. The V gene lost 6 bases and the J gene lost 4 bases, with 4 bases spanning the gap. There are 12 residues in the CDR3. Germline V gene data show CDR1 as KGHPV and CDR2 as FQNQEV (reference sequence). The part of the CDR3 DNA that was read is TGTGCCAGCAGCTATTATAATTCGCCCCTCTAC. Protein: CASSYYNSPLY. The whole CDR3 protein is CASSYYNSPLYF.

Details on this clone: Mouse gene names apply. The read is 1 residue too short to cover the CDR3 end, so that end is filled in from the germline J gene. The rearrangement joins TRBV3 to TRBJ1-1, with TRBD1 matching 8 bases. Germline CDR1 reads SNHLY; CDR2 reads FYNGKV (reference sequence). Losses at the gene ends were 2 bases for V and 8 bases for J; bases not matched to a gene: 1. The CDR3 runs 12 residues. CDR3: CASSLQGAEVFF. Partial CDR3 DNA: TGTGCCAGCAGCTTACAGGGGGCGGAAGTCTTC.

The sample holds a few counts of this clone. Gene names refer to mouse genes. The CDR3 goes on 1 residue after the read ends, and that part is filled in from the germline J gene. This rearrangement joins TRBV13-3 to TRBJ1-6; the D gene is possibly TRBD1 (6 bases). TRBJ1-6 is filed as an ORF, its function uncertain. V was cut by 0 bases and J by 7 bases, with 11 bases left in between. Germline CDR1 is NNHDY and CDR2 is SYVADS. This CDR3 is built from 15 residues. The CDR3 spells CASSDVGARNSPLYF. The sequenced part of the CDR3 DNA is TGTGCCAGCAGTGATGTGGGGGCGCGAAATTCGCCCCTCTAC.

About this clone itself: Germline and genes: mouse. Read sequence stops 1 residue before the CDR3 end, and the germline J gene provides the missing end. The chain carries TRBV16 and TRBJ1-3; D perhaps matches TRBD1 (6 bases). This CDR3 region has 14 residues. The V end lost 4 bases, the J end lost 0 bases, and 7 bases lay between the germline ends. Looked up from germline, CDR1 is SGHSA and CDR2 is FRNQAP. The CDR3 is CASSWTDSGNTLYF. CDR3 DNA, as far as it was read: TGTGCAAGCAGCTGGACAGATTCTGGAAATACGCTCTAT.

Points on this clone: Mouse gene names and germline throughout. Partial CDR3 DNA: TGTGCCAGCAGTATTCAAAATTCCTATAATTCGCCCCTCTAC. It is translated as CASSIQNSYNSPLY. The full CDR3 protein reads CASSIQNSYNSPLYF. The J gene is TRBJ1-6, the V gene TRBV19, with D uncertain. The CDR3 extends 1 residue past the end of the read, so its final part is completed from the germline J gene. TRBJ1-6 is marked as an open reading frame, function uncertain. This CDR3 spans 15 amino acids. The germline V gene has CDR1 FNHDT and CDR2 SITEND (reference sequence). V lost 2 bases, J lost 0 bases, and 6 bases lay in between.

Worth noting for this clone: Genes and germline come from the mouse. The read is 1 residue too short to cover the CDR3 end, so that end is filled in from the germline J gene. The V and J genes are TRBV19 and TRBJ1-1; no reliable D call. V was shortened by 0 bases and J by 0 bases, with 6 bases between the two germline ends. The CDR3 spans 14 residues. The germline V gene has CDR1 FNHDT and CDR2 SITEND (reference sequence). CDR3 amino acids: CASSIGNANTEVFF. Incomplete CDR3 DNA: TGTGCCAGCAGTATAGGCAATGCAAACACAGAAGTCTTC.

On this clone: The genes are named according to mouse. The same CDR3 can be traced to other DNA sequences in this sample. CDR3 sequence: CASSLRGSAETLYF. CDR3 DNA, as far as it was read: TGTGCCAGCAGTCTGAGGGGTAGTGCAGAAACGCTGTAT. V gene TRBV26 combines with J gene TRBJ2-3; D might be TRBD1 (5 bases). The read terminates 1 residue ahead of where the CDR3 ends, so the germline J gene completes it. This CDR3 region has 14 residues. V lost 2 bases and J 0 bases, leaving 6 bases between the germline ends. Germline V gives CDR1 KGHPV, CDR2 FQNQEV (reference sequence).

Comments on this clone: Genes here carry mouse names. The CDR3 goes on 1 residue after the read ends, and that part is filled in from the germline J gene. The gene calls are TRBV22 and TRBJ2-3; the DNA was not used to check the table's D call, TRBD1. TRBV22 has pseudogene status. The CDR3 consists of 13 residues. CDR3 region: CARGQGSAETLYF. The CDR3 DNA, read in part, is TGTGCCAGAGGACAGGGGAGTGCAGAAACGCTGTAT.

Worth noting for this clone: Gene names are the mouse ones. The sequence runs out 1 residue before the end of the CDR3; the remainder is reconstructed from the germline J gene. Other DNA sequences of this sample code for an identical CDR3. This sequence joins TRBV3 and TRBJ2-2; D uncertain. V was clipped by 1 base and J by 0 bases, with 3 bases between them. Germline CDR1 is SNHLY and CDR2 is FYNGKV (reference sequence). The CDR3 has 14 amino acids. The DNA read from the CDR3 is TGTGCCAGCAGCTTAGGGGCAAACACCGGGCAGCTCTAC. Its translation: CASSLGANTGQLY. The whole CDR3 protein is CASSLGANTGQLYF.

About this clone: Gene names are mouse gene names. The read falls 1 residue short of the CDR3 end, and the missing part is taken from the germline J gene. The rearrangement joins TRBV3 to TRBJ2-5; TRBD2 matches 9 bases. Germline V lookup: CDR1 SNHLY, CDR2 FYNGKV (reference sequence). The CDR3 consists of 16 residues. The V and J ends lost 1 base and 3 bases, in that order; junction bases with no gene match: 5. The CDR3 sequence: CASSLGLGAFQDTQYF. The DNA read from the CDR3 is TGTGCCAGCAGCTTAGGACTGGGGGCTTTTCAAGACACCCAGTAC.